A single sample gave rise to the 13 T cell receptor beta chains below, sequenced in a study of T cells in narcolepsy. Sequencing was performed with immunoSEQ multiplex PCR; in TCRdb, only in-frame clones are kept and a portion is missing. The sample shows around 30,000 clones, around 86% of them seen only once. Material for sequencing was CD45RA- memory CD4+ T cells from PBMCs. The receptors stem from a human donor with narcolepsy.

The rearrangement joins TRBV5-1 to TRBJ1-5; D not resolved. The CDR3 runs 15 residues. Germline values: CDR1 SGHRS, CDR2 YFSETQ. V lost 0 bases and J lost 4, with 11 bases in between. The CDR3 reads CASSLDRAGNQPQHF. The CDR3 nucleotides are TGCGCCAGCAGCTTGGACCGGGCAGGTAATCAGCCCCAGCATTTT.

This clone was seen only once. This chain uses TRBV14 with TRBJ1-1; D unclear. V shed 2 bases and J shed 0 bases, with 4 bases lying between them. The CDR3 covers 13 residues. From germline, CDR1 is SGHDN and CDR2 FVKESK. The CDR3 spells CASSQQVNTEAFF. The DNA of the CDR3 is TGTGCCAGCAGCCAACAGGTGAACACTGAAGCTTTCTTT.

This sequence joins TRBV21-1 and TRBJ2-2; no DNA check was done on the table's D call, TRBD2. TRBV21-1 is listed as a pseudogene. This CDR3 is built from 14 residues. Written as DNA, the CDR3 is TGTGCCAGCAGCAAATCTGTGAACACCGGGGAGCTGTTTTTT. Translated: CASSKSVNTGELFF.

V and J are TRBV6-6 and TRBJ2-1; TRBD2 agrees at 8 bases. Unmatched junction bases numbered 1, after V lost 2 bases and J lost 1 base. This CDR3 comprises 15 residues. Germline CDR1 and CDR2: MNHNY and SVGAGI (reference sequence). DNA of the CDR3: TGTGCCAGCAGTTACGGCGGGGGGTCCTACAATGAGCAGTTCTTC. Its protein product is CASSYGGGSYNEQFF.

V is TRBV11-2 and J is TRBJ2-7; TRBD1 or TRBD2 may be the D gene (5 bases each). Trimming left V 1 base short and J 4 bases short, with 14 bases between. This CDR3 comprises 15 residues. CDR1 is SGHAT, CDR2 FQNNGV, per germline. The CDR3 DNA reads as TGTGCCAGCAGCTTAGGGCCGGGGCGCCTGTACGAGCAGTACTTC. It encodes CASSLGPGRLYEQYF.

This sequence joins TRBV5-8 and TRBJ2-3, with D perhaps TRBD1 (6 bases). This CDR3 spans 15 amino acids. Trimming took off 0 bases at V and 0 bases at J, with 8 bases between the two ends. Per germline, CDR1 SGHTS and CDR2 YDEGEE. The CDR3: CASSLGQDSTDTQYF. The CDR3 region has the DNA TGTGCCAGCAGCTTGGGACAGGATAGCACAGATACGCAGTATTTT.

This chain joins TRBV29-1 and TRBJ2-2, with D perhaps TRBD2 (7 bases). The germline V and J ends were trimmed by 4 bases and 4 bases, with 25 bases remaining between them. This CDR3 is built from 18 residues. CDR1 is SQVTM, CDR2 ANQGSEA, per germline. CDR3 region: CSVGHGWGGASSTGELFF. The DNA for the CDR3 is TGCAGCGTTGGCCATGGATGGGGGGGCGCGAGCAGCACCGGGGAGCTGTTTTTT.

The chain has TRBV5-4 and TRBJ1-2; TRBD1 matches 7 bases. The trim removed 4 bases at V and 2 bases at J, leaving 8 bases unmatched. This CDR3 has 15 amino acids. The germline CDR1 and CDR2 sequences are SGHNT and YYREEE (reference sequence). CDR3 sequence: CASSLDPTGNYGYTF. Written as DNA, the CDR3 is TGTGCCAGCAGCCTGGACCCGACAGGGAACTATGGCTACACCTTC.

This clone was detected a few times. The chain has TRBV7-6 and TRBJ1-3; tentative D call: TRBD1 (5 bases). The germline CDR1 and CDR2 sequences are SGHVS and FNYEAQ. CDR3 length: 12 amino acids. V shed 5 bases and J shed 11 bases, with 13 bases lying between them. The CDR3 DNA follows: TGTGCCAGCAGCCCGATGCGGGGGGCCATATATTTT. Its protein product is CASSPMRGAIYF.

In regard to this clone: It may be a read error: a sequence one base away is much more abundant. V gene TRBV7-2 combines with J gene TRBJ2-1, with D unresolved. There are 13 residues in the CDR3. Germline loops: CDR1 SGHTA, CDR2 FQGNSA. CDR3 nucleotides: TGTGCCAACAGCCCCCTGGAAAAAACTGAGCAGTTCTTC. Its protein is CANSPLEKTEQFF. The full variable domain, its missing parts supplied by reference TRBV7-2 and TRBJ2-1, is GAGVSQSPSNKVTEKGKDVELRCDPISGHTALYWYRQSLGQGLEFLIYFQGNSAPDKSGLPSDRFSAERTGGSVSTLTIQRTQQEDSAVYLCANSPLEKTEQFFGPGTRLTVL.

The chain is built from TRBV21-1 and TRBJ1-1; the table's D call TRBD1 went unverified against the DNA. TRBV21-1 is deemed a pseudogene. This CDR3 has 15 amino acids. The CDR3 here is CASSKAAPLNTEAFF. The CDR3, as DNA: TGTGCCAGCAGCAAAGCGGCACCCCTGAACACTGAAGCTTTCTTT.

This CDR3 reads CASSAYATGGGTEAFF. The CDR3, as DNA: TGTGCCAGCAGTGCCTACGCGACAGGGGGGGGCACTGAAGCTTTCTTT. The V gene is TRBV2, the J gene TRBJ1-1; TRBD1 agrees at 9 bases. The junction had 10 bases not matched to a gene; V was cut back by 4 bases and J by 4 bases. The CDR3 covers 16 residues. In germline, CDR1 is SNHLY, CDR2 FYNNEI.

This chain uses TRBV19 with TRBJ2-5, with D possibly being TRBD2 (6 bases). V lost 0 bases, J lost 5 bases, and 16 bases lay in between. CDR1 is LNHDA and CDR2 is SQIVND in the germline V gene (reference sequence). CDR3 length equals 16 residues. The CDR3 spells CASSIDRQGGGETQYF. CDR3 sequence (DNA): TGTGCCAGTAGTATAGATCGCCAGGGTGGAGGGGAGACCCAGTACTTC.